This entry lists 7 T cell receptor beta chains sequenced from one sample in a study of siplizumab effects on memory and regulatory T cells. Using immunoSEQ multiplex PCR, the repertoire was profiled, and TCRdb retains in-frame clones only, with some absent. The sample carries about 100,000 clones, around 92% recorded once. The sample was CD4+ T cells sorted from blood. The source is a human donor in good health.

The chain has TRBV28 and TRBJ1-2, with 9 bases matching TRBD1. The CDR3 loop spans 12 amino acids. V was pared by 6 bases and J by 7 bases, with 3 bases of the junction left unmatched. CDR1 MDHEN and CDR2 SYDVKM come from the germline V gene. CDR3 protein: CASRMTGGGYTF. The DNA for the CDR3 is TGTGCCAGCAGGATGACAGGGGGTGGCTACACCTTC.

J is TRBJ2-3 and V is TRBV6-1, with TRBD1 as a possible D gene (5 bases). V dropped 7 bases and J dropped 0 bases, with 11 bases sitting between them. CDR3 length equals 14 residues. Germline V gives CDR1 MNHNS, CDR2 SASEGT. In nucleotides, the CDR3 is TGTGCCAGCACCCGACAGCCTAGCACAGATACGCAGTATTTT. Translated, it gives CASTRQPSTDTQYF.

This CDR3 is CASSYNRGLTEAFF. CDR3 DNA sequence: TGTGCCAGCAGTTACAACCGCGGTCTGACTGAAGCTTTCTTT. The V call is TRBV6-8, the J call TRBJ1-1; D unclear. Germline assignment: CDR1 MNHGY and CDR2 SAAAGT. V was clipped by 2 bases and J by 5 bases, with 12 bases between them. The length of the CDR3 is 14 residues.

This clone was counted once. The chain joins TRBV6-6 to TRBJ2-7, with D tentatively TRBD1 (6 bases). CDR3 size: 14 residues. The germline V gene encodes CDR1 MNHNY and CDR2 SVGAGI (reference sequence). V was cut by 4 bases and J by 4 bases, with 14 bases left in between. CDR3 sequence: CASSSGQSRYEQYF. CDR3 bases: TGTGCCAGCAGTTCCGGACAGAGCAGATACGAGCAGTACTTC.

The V and J genes are TRBV12-5 and TRBJ2-2; 16 bases fit TRBD2. V trimming: 6 bases; J trimming: 4 bases; junction bases outside the gene matches: 11. Germline V gene sequence: CDR1 LGHNT, CDR2 FRNRAP. This CDR3 has 19 amino acids. CDR3: CASGASPGLAGGATGELFF. The CDR3 DNA reads TGTGCTAGTGGGGCGTCACCGGGACTAGCGGGGGGGGCCACCGGGGAGCTGTTTTTT.

The genes are TRBV6-5 and TRBJ1-5, with 7 bases aligning to TRBD1. The CDR3 has 13 amino acids. Trimming cost V 5 bases and J 6 bases; bases outside gene matches: 4. Germline CDR1 MNHEY, CDR2 SVGAGI. CDR3 nucleotide sequence: TGTGCCAGCAGTACCTACAGGGGTCAGCCCCAGCATTTT. This gives the protein CASSTYRGQPQHF.

Comment on this clone: At one end the junction does not follow the germline gene, possibly because of a read error. The chain has TRBV11-2 and TRBJ1-4, with D perhaps matching TRBD1 (5 bases). Germline values: CDR1 SGHAT, CDR2 FQNNGV. The CDR3 contains 13 residues. The CDR3: CASCLGEGEKLFF. CDR3 DNA: TGTGCCAGCTGCTTGGGGGAGGGTGAAAAACTGTTTTTT. Based on the CDR3 plus reference TRBV11-2 and TRBJ1-4, the full variable domain is EAGVAQSPRYKIIEKRQSVAFWCNPISGHATLYWYQQILGQGPKLLIQFQNNGVVDDSQLPKDRFSAERLKGVDSTLKIQPAKLEDSAVYLCASCLGEGEKLFFGSGTQLSVL.